This T cell receptor beta chain derives from a study of CD8 T cells in ankylosing spondylitis. In making TCR beta libraries, quantitative 5'-RACE with molecular barcodes was used. TCRdb passed the 5' RACE reads through MiXCR, listing each CDR3 protein once. The table shows almost 250,000 distinct CDR3 sequences, with under 35% occurring only once. Trimming pared 5 bases from V and 5 bases from J, leaving 13 bases between. This CDR3 spans 13 amino acids. Study results and limitations: Reportedly, significant enrichment of disease-linked clones occurred in matched ankylosing spondylitis synovial fluid. Earlier literature documents some of the motif variants in reactive arthritis synovial fluid and blood.

This clonotype is a singleton in its sample. Antigen specificity is unknown. The V call is TRBV12-3 or TRBV12-4, the J call TRBJ2-7, with D unclear. This clonotype originated in a male donor with ankylosing spondylitis or in good health (not recorded which). Sequenced material: blood, either unsorted or a sorted T cell fraction (not recorded which). CDR3 region: CASSRAAWDEQYF. CDR3 DNA sequence: TGTGCCAGCAGTCGGGCCGCATGGGACGAGCAGTACTTC.